Following are 27 T cell receptor beta chains from one sample sequenced in a study of CD8 T cells in ankylosing spondylitis. TCRdb reprocessed the 5' RACE reads via MiXCR and lists one record per CDR3 protein. The table records about 160,000 distinct CDR3 sequences, approximately 20% of them present only once. The sequenced material came from blood, either unsorted or a sorted T cell fraction (not recorded which). The receptors come from a male donor with ankylosing spondylitis or in good health (not recorded which).

The CDR3 loop reads CASTPKTGGPSTADEQYF. The CDR3 coding sequence is TGTGCCAGCACCCCGAAGACAGGGGGACCTTCGACGGCTGACGAGCAGTACTTC. This sequence joins TRBV5-4 and TRBJ2-7, with 9 bases fitting TRBD1. The CDR3 spans 18 residues. V gave up 6 bases and J gave up 5 bases; unmatched junction bases: 21. Germline CDR1 SGHNT, CDR2 YYREEE (reference sequence).

V gene TRBV5-1 combines with J gene TRBJ2-2; D gene unclear. This CDR3 has 15 amino acids. Germline lookup yields CDR1 SGHRS and CDR2 YFSETQ. The V end was cut by 0 bases, the J end by 6 bases, with 12 bases between. CDR3 in amino acids: CASSLDDAGAGELFF. The CDR3, as DNA: TGCGCCAGCAGCTTGGACGACGCCGGCGCCGGGGAGCTGTTTTTT.

The table lists this clonotype with many counts. The CDR3, as DNA: TGTGCCAGCAGCTTAGACTTAACTGGAGAAAAGCAGTTCTTC. This translates into CASSLDLTGEKQFF. V gene TRBV11-2 combines with J gene TRBJ2-1; D ambiguous. The CDR3 is 14 amino acids. Deletions cut 0 bases from V and 11 bases from J, with 14 bases between. Germline V gives CDR1 SGHAT, CDR2 FQNNGV.

The chain uses TRBV2 and TRBJ1-5, with D tentatively TRBD1 (6 bases). Germline V CDR1 and CDR2: SNHLY, FYNNEI. Trimming stripped 8 bases from V and 5 bases from J, with 19 bases between. This CDR3 is 15 amino acids long. CDR3 loop: CASGGGSEGYQPQHF. CDR3 sequence (DNA): TGTGCCAGCGGGGGCGGCTCGGAGGGGTATCAGCCCCAGCATTTT. Supplemented by reference TRBV2 and TRBJ1-5, the full variable domain reads EPEVTQTPSHQVTQMGQEVILRCVPISNHLYFYWYRQILGQKVEFLVSFYNNEISEKSEIFDDQFSVERPDGSNFTLKIRSTKLEDSAMYFCASGGGSEGYQPQHFGDGTRLSIL.

This rearrangement joins TRBV29-1 to TRBJ2-7, with 7 bases matching TRBD2. The CDR3 totals 13 residues. Germline CDR1 SQVTM, CDR2 ANQGSEA. With 5 bases clipped from V and 2 bases from J, the junction kept 6 bases outside the gene matches. In DNA, the CDR3 is TGCAGCGTTTGGCTAGCGGTAACCTACGAGCAGTACTTC. Translated: CSVWLAVTYEQYF.

The sample holds many counts of this clonotype. This CDR3 reads CSARGDRMSSDEQFF. The CDR3 DNA follows: TGCAGTGCCCGGGGGGACAGGATGAGCAGCGATGAGCAGTTCTTC. The chain carries TRBV20-1 and TRBJ2-1; tentatively, D is TRBD1 (8 bases). Germline CDR1 reads DFQATT; CDR2 reads SNEGSKA (reference sequence). Trimming left V 6 bases short and J 8 bases short, with 23 bases between. The length of the CDR3 is 15 residues.

This clonotype was observed many times. The germline gene is not matched at one end of the junction; a read error may be the cause. The J gene is TRBJ2-1, the V gene TRBV5-1; D is undetermined. CDR1 and CDR2 from the germline V gene are SGHRS and YFSETQ. The CDR3 loop spans 11 amino acids. In nucleotides, the CDR3 is TGCGCCAGCAGCTCCGCCAACTCGGTTGTCTTC. This translates into CASSSANSVVF. Full variable domain (remainder filled in from reference TRBV5-1 and TRBJ2-1): KAGVTQTPRYLIKTRGQQVTLSCSPISGHRSVSWYQQTPGQGLQFLFEYFSETQRNKGNFPGRFSGRQFSNSRSEMNVSTLELGDSALYLCASSSANSVVFGPGTRLTVL.

This clonotype occurred many times. In nucleotides, the CDR3 is TGCGCCAGCAGCTTGGACGGGGACAGGGCCAATGGCTACACCTTC. Translation: CASSLDGDRANGYTF. The V gene is TRBV5-1, the J gene TRBJ1-2; 9 bases are a match to TRBD1. This CDR3 is 15 amino acids long. V was pared by 0 bases and J by 6 bases, with 6 bases of the junction left unmatched. Germline lookup yields CDR1 SGHRS and CDR2 YFSETQ.

This clonotype has a count of ten or more. This chain links TRBV5-1 with TRBJ2-3, with a tentative D call TRBD2 (5 bases). Germline V gene lookup returns CDR1 SGHRS and CDR2 YFSETQ. This CDR3 has 16 amino acids. V shed 1 base and J shed 0 bases, with 12 bases lying between them. The CDR3 DNA is TGCGCCAGCAGCTTGAGCGGCGGGCCTAGCACAGATACGCAGTATTTT. This translates into CASSLSGGPSTDTQYF.

The chain links TRBV20-1 to TRBJ1-3; no definite D call. V was pared by 1 base and J by 0 bases, with 7 bases between. Germline V gene sequence: CDR1 DFQATT, CDR2 SNEGSKA (reference sequence). The CDR3 runs 14 residues. The CDR3 sequence: CSARGLGSGNTIYF. The CDR3, as DNA: TGCAGTGCTAGAGGCCTTGGCTCTGGAAACACCATATATTTT.

The gene calls are TRBV29-1 and TRBJ1-2; D gene unclear. V lost 3 bases, J lost 6 bases, and 17 bases lay in between. Germline CDR1 reads SQVTM; CDR2 reads ANQGSEA. The CDR3 runs to 14 residues. CDR3: CSVDITGVLDGYTF. In DNA, the CDR3 is TGCAGCGTTGATATCACTGGGGTTCTGGATGGCTACACCTTC.

This clonotype was observed many times. This sequence joins TRBV5-1 and TRBJ2-7; the D gene could be TRBD1 or TRBD2 (5 bases each). V lost 4 bases, J lost 0 bases, and 17 bases lay in between. This CDR3 has 16 residues. The germline V gene has CDR1 SGHRS and CDR2 YFSETQ. The CDR3 region has the DNA TGCGCCAGCAGCCCTCCCGGGACGGGTTTCTCCTACGAGCAGTACTTC. Translated, it gives CASSPPGTGFSYEQYF.

The table lists this clonotype with many counts. J is TRBJ2-1 and V is TRBV5-1, with a tentative D call TRBD2 (5 bases). The CDR3 is 12 amino acids. In germline, CDR1 is SGHRS, CDR2 YFSETQ. V was shortened by 1 base and J by 10 bases, with 9 bases between the two germline ends. CDR3 protein: CASSLTRGEQFF. For the CDR3, the DNA is TGCGCCAGCAGCTTGACTAGAGGGGAGCAGTTCTTC.

With respect to this clonotype: Given a much more abundant clone one base away, this may be a read error. This chain joins TRBV5-1 and TRBJ2-1; D call uncertain. The CDR3 loop spans 13 amino acids. Germline loops: CDR1 SGHRS, CDR2 YFSETQ. V lost 3 bases and J lost 9, with 13 bases in between. The CDR3 nucleotides read TGCGCCAGCAGCTCGGCGTTTGCGGCTGAGCAGTTCTTC. Amino acids: CASSSAFAAEQFF.

This clonotype has at least ten counts. The chain joins TRBV12-3 or TRBV12-4 to TRBJ2-3, with D perhaps being TRBD1 or TRBD2 (6 bases each). V lost 3 bases and J lost 2, with 9 bases in between. The CDR3 consists of 14 residues. The CDR3 DNA reads TGTGCCAGCAGTTTCGGGGGCTTCACAGATACGCAGTATTTT. Residues: CASSFGGFTDTQYF.

This clonotype was seen a few times. The chain combines TRBV5-1 with TRBJ1-5, with 10 bases that match TRBD1. The CDR3 runs 15 residues. The V gene end was trimmed by 0 bases and the J gene end by 4 bases; junction bases not matched to a gene: 1. Germline assignment: CDR1 SGHRS and CDR2 YFSETQ. The CDR3 DNA reads as TGCGCCAGCAGCTTGGAGGGACAGGGGAATCAGCCCCAGCATTTT. Translation gives CASSLEGQGNQPQHF.

The chain uses TRBV16 and TRBJ1-2; the D gene is possibly TRBD1 (6 bases). V was shortened by 5 bases and J by 4 bases, with 17 bases between the two germline ends. Germline lookup yields CDR1 KGHSY and CDR2 FQNENV. The CDR3 extends over 15 amino acids. The CDR3 nucleotides are TGTGCCAGCAGCGCAACCCTACAGGGCGTCTATGGCTACACCTTC. Encoded protein: CASSATLQGVYGYTF. The variable domain in full, with the rest retrieved from reference TRBV16 and TRBJ1-2, is GEEVAQTPKHLVRGEGQKAKLYCAPIKGHSYVFWYQQVLKNEFKFLISFQNENVFDETGMPKERFSAKCLPNSPCSLEIQATKLEDSAVYFCASSATLQGVYGYTFGSGTRLTVV.

This clonotype was detected many times. V gene TRBV6-2 or TRBV6-3 combines with J gene TRBJ1-5; a weak D match, TRBD1 (5 bases). In germline, CDR1 is MNHEY, CDR2 SVGEGT. V was pared by 6 bases and J by 0 bases, with 12 bases between. This CDR3 contains 15 residues. In nucleotides, the CDR3 is TGTGCCAGCAGCCGCGGGGGTTATAGCAATCAGCCCCAGCATTTT. This encodes CASSRGGYSNQPQHF.

There are a few counts of this clonotype. V usage is TRBV6-5 and J usage is TRBJ2-3; weak D call: TRBD1 (5 bases). V lost 0 bases and J 3 bases, leaving 10 bases between the germline ends. The V gene's germline CDR1 is MNHEY and CDR2 SVGAGI. The CDR3 is 15 amino acids. CDR3 nucleotides: TGTGCCAGCAGTTACTCTGAAAGGGGTACAGATACGCAGTATTTT. This gives the protein CASSYSERGTDTQYF.

CDR3 in amino acids: CTIGGDTEAFF. DNA of the CDR3: TGCACCATTGGGGGGGACACTGAAGCTTTCTTT. The J gene is TRBJ1-1, the V gene TRBV29-1; D may be TRBD1 (5 bases). The CDR3 totals 11 residues. From germline, CDR1 is SQVTM and CDR2 ANQGSEA.

The chain links TRBV10-1 to TRBJ2-1; 7 bases are a match to TRBD1. This CDR3 is built from 13 residues. Germline-derived CDR1 and CDR2 are WNHNN and SYGVQD (reference sequence). V trimming: 6 bases; J trimming: 7 bases; junction bases outside the gene matches: 6. CDR3 sequence: CASSPTGSNEQFF. For the CDR3, the DNA is TGCGCCAGCAGCCCGACAGGGAGTAATGAGCAGTTCTTC.

The chain has TRBV6-6 and TRBJ1-4, with 7 bases that match TRBD1. Germline V gives CDR1 MNHNY, CDR2 SVGAGI (reference sequence). V lost 7 bases to trimming and J lost 10 bases; unmatched junction nucleotides: 9. This CDR3 spans 13 amino acids. Here the CDR3 reads CASTTGDIRKLFF. The CDR3 DNA is TGTGCCAGCACCACAGGGGACATCAGAAAACTGTTTTTT.

This clonotype showed up just once. V usage is TRBV7-8 and J usage is TRBJ1-4, with D possibly being TRBD1 (6 bases). V dropped 4 bases and J dropped 7 bases, with 19 bases sitting between them. CDR3 length: 16 amino acids. CDR1 SGHVS and CDR2 FQNEAQ come from the germline V gene. The DNA for the CDR3 is TGTGCCAGCAGCTCGGAGAATGTCAGGGGCGGTGAAAAACTGTTTTTT. Translation gives CASSSENVRGGEKLFF.

This clonotype occurred a few times. The CDR3 nucleotides are TGTGCCATCAGAACAGGGGATGGCACAGATACGCAGTATTTT. It specifies CAIRTGDGTDTQYF. The chain uses TRBV10-3 and TRBJ2-3; 7 nucleotides align to TRBD1. The junction had 4 bases not matched to a gene; V was cut back by 6 bases and J by 1 base. Per the germline V gene, CDR1 is ENHRY and CDR2 is SYGVKD. This CDR3 comprises 14 residues.

Only a few counts were recorded for this clonotype. The CDR3 DNA reads as TGTGCCAGCAGCTTCGCGGACAGACCGAACACCGGGGAGCTGTTTTTT. It encodes CASSFADRPNTGELFF. The V gene is TRBV7-9, the J gene TRBJ2-2, with TRBD1 as a possible D gene (6 bases). The CDR3 length is 16 residues. Trimming removed 3 bases from V and 0 bases from J, with 11 bases in between. The germline CDR1 and CDR2 sequences are SEHNR and FQNEAQ (reference sequence).

The chain has TRBV12-3 or TRBV12-4 and TRBJ2-6, with 7 bases fitting TRBD1. The ends lost 2 bases at V and 13 bases at J; junction bases unmatched: 5. The CDR3 loop spans 13 amino acids. CDR3 region: CASSLWDRRVLTF. For the CDR3, the DNA is TGTGCCAGCAGTTTATGGGACAGAAGGGTCCTGACTTTC.

This clonotype has a count of ten or more. The rearrangement joins TRBV20-1 to TRBJ2-1; tentatively, D is TRBD1 or TRBD2 (5 bases each). CDR1 and CDR2 from the germline V gene are DFQATT and SNEGSKA (reference sequence). Trimming shortened V by 5 bases and J by 2 bases, and 16 bases separated the two germline ends. The CDR3 consists of 15 residues. The CDR3: CSAPPGPNPYNEQFF. CDR3 coding DNA: TGCAGTGCTCCCCCGGGACCGAACCCCTACAATGAGCAGTTCTTC.